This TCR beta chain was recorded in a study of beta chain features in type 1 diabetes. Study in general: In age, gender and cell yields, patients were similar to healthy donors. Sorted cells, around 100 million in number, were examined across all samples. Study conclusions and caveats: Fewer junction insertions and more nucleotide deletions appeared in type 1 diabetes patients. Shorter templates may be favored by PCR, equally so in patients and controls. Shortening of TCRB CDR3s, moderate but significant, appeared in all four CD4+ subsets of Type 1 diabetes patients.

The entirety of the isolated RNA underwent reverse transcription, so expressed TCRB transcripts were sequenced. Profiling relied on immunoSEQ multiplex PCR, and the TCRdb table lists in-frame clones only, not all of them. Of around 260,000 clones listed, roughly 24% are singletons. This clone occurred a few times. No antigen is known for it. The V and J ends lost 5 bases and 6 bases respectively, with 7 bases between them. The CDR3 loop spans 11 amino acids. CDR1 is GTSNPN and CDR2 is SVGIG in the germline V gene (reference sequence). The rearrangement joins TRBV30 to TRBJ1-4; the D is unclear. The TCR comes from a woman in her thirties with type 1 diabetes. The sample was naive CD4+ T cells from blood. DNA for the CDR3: TGTGCCTGGTACAGAGATGAAAAACTGTTTTTT. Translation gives CAWYRDEKLFF.